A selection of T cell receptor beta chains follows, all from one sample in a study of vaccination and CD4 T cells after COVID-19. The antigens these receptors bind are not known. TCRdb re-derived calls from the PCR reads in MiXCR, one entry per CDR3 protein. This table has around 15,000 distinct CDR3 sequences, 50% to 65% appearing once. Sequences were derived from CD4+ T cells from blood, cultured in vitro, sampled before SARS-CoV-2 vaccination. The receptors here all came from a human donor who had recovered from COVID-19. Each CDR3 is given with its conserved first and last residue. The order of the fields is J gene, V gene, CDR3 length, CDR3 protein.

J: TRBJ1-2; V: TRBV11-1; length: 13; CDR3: CASSVTGNYGYTF
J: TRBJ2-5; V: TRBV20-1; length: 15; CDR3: CSAPLFRRGGETQYF
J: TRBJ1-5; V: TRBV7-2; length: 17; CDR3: CASSLGLSGSLYQPQHF
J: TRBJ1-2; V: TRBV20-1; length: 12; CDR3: CSATRGREDYTF
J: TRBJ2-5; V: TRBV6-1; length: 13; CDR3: CATRGTELGTQYF
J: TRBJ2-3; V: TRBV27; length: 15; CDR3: CASSFMSGNTDTQYF
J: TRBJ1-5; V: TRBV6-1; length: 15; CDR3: CASSGTGGGNQPQHF
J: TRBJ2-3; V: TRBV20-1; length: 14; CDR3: CSARTSGGTDTQYF
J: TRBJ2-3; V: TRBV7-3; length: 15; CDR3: CASSESGRPADTQYF
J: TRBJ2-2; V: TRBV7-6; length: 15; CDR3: CASSLEAGFIGELFF
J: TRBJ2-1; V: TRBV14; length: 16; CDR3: CASGQAGGNFYNEQFF
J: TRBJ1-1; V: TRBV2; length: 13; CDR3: CASGTSLNTEAFF